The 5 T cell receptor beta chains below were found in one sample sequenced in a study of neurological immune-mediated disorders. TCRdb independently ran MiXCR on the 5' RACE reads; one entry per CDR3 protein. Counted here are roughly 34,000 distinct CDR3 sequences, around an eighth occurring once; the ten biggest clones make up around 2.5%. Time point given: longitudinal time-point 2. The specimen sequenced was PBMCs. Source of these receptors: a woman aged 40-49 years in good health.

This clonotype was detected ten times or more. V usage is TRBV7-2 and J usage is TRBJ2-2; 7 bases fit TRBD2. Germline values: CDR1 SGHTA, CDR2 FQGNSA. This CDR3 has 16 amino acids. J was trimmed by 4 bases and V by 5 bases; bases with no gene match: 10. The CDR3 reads CASSPAGTDGTGELFF. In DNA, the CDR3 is TGTGCCAGCAGCCCAGCGGGGACGGACGGCACCGGGGAGCTGTTTTTT. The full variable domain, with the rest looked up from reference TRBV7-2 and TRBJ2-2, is GAGVSQSPSNKVTEKGKDVELRCDPISGHTALYWYRQSLGQGLEFLIYFQGNSAPDKSGLPSDRFSAERTGGSVSTLTIQRTQQEDSAVYLCASSPAGTDGTGELFFGEGSRLTVL.

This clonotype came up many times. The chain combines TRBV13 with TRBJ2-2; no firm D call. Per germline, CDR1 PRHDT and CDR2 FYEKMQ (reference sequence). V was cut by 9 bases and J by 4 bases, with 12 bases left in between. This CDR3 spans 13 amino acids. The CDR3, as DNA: TGTGCCAGGGGCATGGTGAGCACCGGGGAGCTGTTTTTT. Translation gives CARGMVSTGELFF.

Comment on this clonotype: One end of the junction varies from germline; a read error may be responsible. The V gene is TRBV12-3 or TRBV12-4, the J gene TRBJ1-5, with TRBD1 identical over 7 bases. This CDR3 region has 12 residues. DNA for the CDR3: TGTGCCAGCAGGCCAGGGGGTGGGCCCCATTATTTT. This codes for CASRPGGGPHYF.

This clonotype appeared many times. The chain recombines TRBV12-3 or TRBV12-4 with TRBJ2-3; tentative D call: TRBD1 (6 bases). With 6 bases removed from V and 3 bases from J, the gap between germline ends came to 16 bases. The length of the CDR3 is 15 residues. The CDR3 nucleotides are TGTGCCAGCAGGCCTGGAGGACAGCCGACAGATACGCAGTATTTT. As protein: CASRPGGQPTDTQYF.

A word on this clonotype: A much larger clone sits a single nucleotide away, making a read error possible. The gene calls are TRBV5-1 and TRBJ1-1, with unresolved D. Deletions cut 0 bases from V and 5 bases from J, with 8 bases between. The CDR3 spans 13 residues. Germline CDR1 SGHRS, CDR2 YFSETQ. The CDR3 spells CASSLARVTEAFF. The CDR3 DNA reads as TGCGCCAGCAGCTTGGCGCGGGTGACTGAAGCTTTCTTT.